These 22 T cell receptor beta chains were sequenced from one sample in a study of cytomegalovirus exposure and HLA in healthy donors. With 60 Vbeta and 13 Jbeta primers, the PCR was carried out. Assay used: immunoSEQ multiplex PCR; TCRdb lists only in-frame clones, some missing. The table shows around 170,000 clones, with 84% occurring only once. The sample comprised PBMCs. The receptor source for this set is a woman in her forties or fifties in good health and CMV-seropositive.

The rearrangement joins TRBV7-3 to TRBJ2-3, with a weak D call TRBD2 (6 bases). The CDR3 is 14 amino acids. Germline CDR1 SGHTA, CDR2 FQGTGA. The germline V and J ends were trimmed by 6 bases and 0 bases, with 10 bases remaining between them. CDR3 sequence reads: CASSFSGSTDTQYF. Written as DNA, the CDR3 is TGTGCCAGCAGTTTCAGCGGGAGCACAGATACGCAGTATTTT.

This chain links TRBV11-2 with TRBJ2-5, with D possibly being TRBD1 (6 bases). Trimming removed 5 bases from V and 5 bases from J, with 15 bases in between. The CDR3 runs to 14 residues. CDR1 is SGHAT and CDR2 is FQNNGV in the germline V gene. This CDR3 is CASSQNREWETQYF. In nucleotides, the CDR3 is TGTGCCAGCAGCCAAAACAGGGAGTGGGAGACCCAGTACTTC.

The V call is TRBV6-1, the J call TRBJ1-2, with unresolved D. Trimming pared 9 bases from V and 6 bases from J, leaving 17 bases between. The germline gives CDR1 MNHNS, CDR2 SASEGT. The CDR3 consists of 13 residues. For the CDR3, the DNA is TGTGCCAGTAGGCGGGCACAGTCCGATGGCTACACCTTC. The encoded protein is CASRRAQSDGYTF.

This sequence joins TRBV4-2 and TRBJ2-5, with 8 bases lining up with TRBD2. CDR3 size: 16 residues. V gave up 5 bases and J gave up 1 base; unmatched junction bases: 9. Germline loops: CDR1 LGHNA, CDR2 YNFKEQ. The CDR3, as DNA: TGTGCCAGCAGCTTGGGTAGCGGGGCTTCCCAAGAGACCCAGTACTTC. This encodes CASSLGSGASQETQYF.

The chain carries TRBV29-1 and TRBJ2-2; D ambiguous. CDR3 length: 12 amino acids. Deletions cut 8 bases from V and 7 bases from J, with 14 bases between. Per the germline V gene, CDR1 is SQVTM and CDR2 is ANQGSEA. The CDR3 spells CSSMMTGGELFF. DNA for the CDR3: TGCAGCTCGATGATGACGGGCGGGGAGCTGTTTTTT.

V usage is TRBV28 and J usage is TRBJ2-7; 8 positions match TRBD1. The CDR3 contains 13 residues. Trimming removed 6 bases from V and 9 bases from J; junction bases left unmatched: 10. CDR1 is MDHEN and CDR2 is SYDVKM in the germline V gene. The CDR3 loop is CASSPGQGRVQYF. The CDR3 coding sequence is TGTGCCAGCAGCCCAGGACAGGGTCGGGTGCAGTACTTC.

J is TRBJ1-5 and V is TRBV18, with 8 bases matching TRBD1. Germline V gives CDR1 KGHSH, CDR2 LQKENI. Unmatched junction bases numbered 3, after V lost 5 bases and J lost 3 bases. This CDR3 is built from 14 residues. This CDR3 is CASSWTGNNQPQHF. The CDR3 DNA reads as TGTGCCAGCTCATGGACAGGGAACAATCAGCCCCAGCATTTT.

The rearrangement joins TRBV28 to TRBJ2-3; 7 bases are shared with TRBD1. The CDR3 totals 19 residues. The V gene's germline CDR1 is MDHEN and CDR2 SYDVKM. The chain's CDR3 is CAIAIGTEGPKIRPDTQYF. For the CDR3, the DNA is TGTGCTATCGCAATCGGGACAGAAGGACCAAAGATTAGGCCAGATACGCAGTATTTT.

In this sample, this clone turned up once. The same CDR3 can be traced to other DNA sequences in this sample. The chain joins TRBV11-2 to TRBJ1-1, with 8 bases fitting TRBD1. This CDR3 spans 16 amino acids. Germline CDR1 SGHAT, CDR2 FQNNGV. J was trimmed by 1 base and V by 5 bases; bases with no gene match: 9. DNA for the CDR3: TGTGCCAGCAGCCCTGGGACAGGACTTGGGAACACTGAAGCTTTCTTT. Its protein is CASSPGTGLGNTEAFF.

CDR3 sequence (DNA): TGCGCCAGCAGCTTTAACAGGGATCTTGAGCAGTTCTTC. It codes for CASSFNRDLEQFF. The chain has TRBV5-1 and TRBJ2-1, with D tentatively TRBD1 (6 bases). Germline V gene sequence: CDR1 SGHRS, CDR2 YFSETQ. The CDR3 length is 13 residues. With 2 bases removed from V and 9 bases from J, the gap between germline ends came to 12 bases.

The chain recombines TRBV30 with TRBJ1-2, with D hard to call. The CDR3 contains 12 residues. With 1 base removed from V and 8 bases from J, the gap between germline ends came to 11 bases. Germline V gene data show CDR1 as GTSNPN and CDR2 as SVGIG (reference sequence). CDR3: CAWSGEGGGYTF. Here the CDR3 DNA reads TGTGCCTGGAGTGGGGAAGGAGGGGGCTACACCTTC.

V gene TRBV11-2 combines with J gene TRBJ2-6; possibly TRBD2 for D (7 bases). V was pared by 2 bases and J by 0 bases, with 11 bases between. Germline V lookup: CDR1 SGHAT, CDR2 FQNNGV. The CDR3 totals 17 residues. The CDR3 sequence: CASSLQGRASGANVLTF. CDR3 DNA sequence: TGTGCCAGCAGCTTACAGGGGAGGGCCTCTGGGGCCAACGTCCTGACTTTC. The full variable domain, rest sourced from reference TRBV11-2 and TRBJ2-6, is EAGVAQSPRYKIIEKRQSVAFWCNPISGHATLYWYQQILGQGPKLLIQFQNNGVVDDSQLPKDRFSAERLKGVDSTLKIQPAKLEDSAVYLCASSLQGRASGANVLTFGAGSRLTVL.

The chain carries TRBV11-3 and TRBJ2-5, with 13 nucleotides matching TRBD2. The CDR3 totals 15 residues. Germline V CDR1 and CDR2: SGHNT, YENEEA. Trimming cost V 5 bases and J 5 bases; bases outside gene matches: 5. The CDR3 region has the DNA TGTGCCAGCAGCATGGGGACTAGCGGGACGGAGACCCAGTACTTC. Its translation is CASSMGTSGTETQYF.

The rearrangement joins TRBV4-2 to TRBJ2-5; 8 nucleotides align to TRBD2. This CDR3 has 17 amino acids. The V gene's germline CDR1 is LGHNA and CDR2 YNFKEQ. V lost 0 bases and J lost 1; bases outside the gene matches: 7. In DNA, the CDR3 is TGTGCCAGCAGCCAAGACCGGGCGGGGGGCCCCCAAGAGACCCAGTACTTC. Residues: CASSQDRAGGPQETQYF.

This clone was counted a single time. The rearrangement joins TRBV14 to TRBJ2-5; TRBD1 agrees at 10 bases. The closer fit of TRBJ2-7 to the DNA end suggests the J call may be wrong. CDR3 length equals 14 residues. Germline V gives CDR1 SGHDN, CDR2 FVKESK. This CDR3 reads CASSQTGGEYEQYF. The CDR3 DNA reads as TGTGCCAGCAGCCAGACAGGGGGCGAATACGAGCAGTACTTC.

V is TRBV7-3 and J is TRBJ2-7, with TRBD1 matching over 9 bases. The CDR3 contains 13 residues. Per germline, CDR1 SGHTA and CDR2 FQGTGA. J gave up 6 bases and V 4 bases, and 4 bases lay outside the gene matches. DNA for the CDR3: TGTGCCAGCAGCTCCACAGGGGGCTCCGAGCAGTACTTC. It yields the protein CASSSTGGSEQYF.

This rearrangement joins TRBV19 to TRBJ1-1; D remains ambiguous. CDR3 length equals 14 residues. Germline V gene sequence: CDR1 LNHDA, CDR2 SQIVND (reference sequence). V was shortened by 4 bases and J by 1 base, with 10 bases between the two germline ends. The CDR3 loop is CASSTATGNTEAFF. In DNA, the CDR3 is TGTGCCAGTAGTACCGCTACGGGGAACACTGAAGCTTTCTTT. The whole variable domain, remainder taken from reference TRBV19 and TRBJ1-1, is DGGITQSPKYLFRKEGQNVTLSCEQNLNHDAMYWYRQDPGQGLRLIYYSQIVNDFQKGDIAEGYSVSREKKESFPLTVTSAQKNPTAFYLCASSTATGNTEAFFGQGTRLTVV.

This sequence joins TRBV18 and TRBJ2-1; 11 bases fit TRBD2. Losses at the gene ends were 3 bases for V and 8 bases for J; bases not matched to a gene: 6. The germline V gene encodes CDR1 KGHSH and CDR2 LQKENI. The CDR3 is 15 amino acids. The DNA of the CDR3 is TGTGCCAGCTCACCCCGTAGTAGCGGGGGGGATGAGCAGTTCTTC. Translation gives CASSPRSSGGDEQFF.

This clone was recorded only once. The chain carries TRBV5-4 and TRBJ2-1, with 13 bases matching TRBD2. The CDR3 runs 19 residues. Germline lookup yields CDR1 SGHNT and CDR2 YYREEE (reference sequence). V was pared by 0 bases and J by 9 bases, with 15 bases of the junction left unmatched. This CDR3 reads CASSLGLAGGLPQRSEQFF. The CDR3, as DNA: TGTGCCAGCAGCTTGGGACTAGCGGGGGGCCTCCCTCAAAGAAGTGAGCAGTTCTTC.

This clone was detected only once. The chain joins TRBV6-5 to TRBJ2-1; no reliable D call. Germline V gives CDR1 MNHEY, CDR2 SVGAGI. CDR3 length: 11 residues. With 10 bases removed from V and 15 bases from J, the gap between germline ends came to 19 bases. CDR3 nucleotide sequence: TGTGCCAACACTGACACCTCTTCTCGGTTCTTC. Translated, it gives CANTDTSSRFF.

V and J are TRBV7-3 and TRBJ1-1; D unclear. Germline CDR1 is SGHTA and CDR2 is FQGTGA. Trimming took 5 bases from V and 2 from J, leaving 9 bases between them. The CDR3 has 13 residues. The CDR3 here is CASSPRLNTEAFF. In DNA, the CDR3 is TGTGCCAGCAGCCCTAGATTAAACACTGAAGCTTTCTTT.

The chain links TRBV29-1 to TRBJ1-1, with TRBD1 identical over 7 bases. CDR3 size: 14 residues. With V trimmed by 6 bases and J by 1 base, 8 bases remained unmatched. CDR1 is SQVTM and CDR2 is ANQGSEA in the germline V gene. CDR3 in DNA: TGCAGCGTCGTAGGGGGCCGAGGGAACACTGAAGCTTTCTTT. Amino acid sequence: CSVVGGRGNTEAFF.